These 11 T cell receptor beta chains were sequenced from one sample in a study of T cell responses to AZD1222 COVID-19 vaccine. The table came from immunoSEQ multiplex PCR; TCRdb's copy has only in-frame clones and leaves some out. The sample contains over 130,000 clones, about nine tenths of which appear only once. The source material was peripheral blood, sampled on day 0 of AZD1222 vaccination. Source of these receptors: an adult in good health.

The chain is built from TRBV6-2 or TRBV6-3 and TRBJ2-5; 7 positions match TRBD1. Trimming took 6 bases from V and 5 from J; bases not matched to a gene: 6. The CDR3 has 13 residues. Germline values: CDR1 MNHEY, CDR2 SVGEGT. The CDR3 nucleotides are TGTGCCAGCAGCGTGACAGGGCGGGAGACCCAGTACTTC. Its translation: CASSVTGRETQYF.

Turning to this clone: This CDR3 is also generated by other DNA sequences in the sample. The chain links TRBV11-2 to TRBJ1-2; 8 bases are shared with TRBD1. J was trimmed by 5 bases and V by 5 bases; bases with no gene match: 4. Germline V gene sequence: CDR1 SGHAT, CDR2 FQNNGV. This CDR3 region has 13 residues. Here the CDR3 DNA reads TGTGCCAGCAGCCCGGACAGGGATTATGGCTACACCTTC. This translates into CASSPDRDYGYTF. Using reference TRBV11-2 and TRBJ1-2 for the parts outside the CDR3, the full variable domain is EAGVAQSPRYKIIEKRQSVAFWCNPISGHATLYWYQQILGQGPKLLIQFQNNGVVDDSQLPKDRFSAERLKGVDSTLKIQPAKLEDSAVYLCASSPDRDYGYTFGSGTRLTVV.

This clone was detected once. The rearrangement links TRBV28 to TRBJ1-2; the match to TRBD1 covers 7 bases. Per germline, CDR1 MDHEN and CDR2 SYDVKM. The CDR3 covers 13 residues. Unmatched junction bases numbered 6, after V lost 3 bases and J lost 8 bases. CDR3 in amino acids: CASSLGTGEGYTF. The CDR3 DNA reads TGTGCCAGCAGTTTGGGAACAGGGGAGGGCTACACCTTC.

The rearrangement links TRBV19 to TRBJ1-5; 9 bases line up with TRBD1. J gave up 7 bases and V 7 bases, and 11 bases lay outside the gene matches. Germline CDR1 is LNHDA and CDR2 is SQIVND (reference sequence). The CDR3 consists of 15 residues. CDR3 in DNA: TGTGCCAGTAACCGAAACAGGGGGCTCGGGCAGCCCCAGCATTTT. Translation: CASNRNRGLGQPQHF. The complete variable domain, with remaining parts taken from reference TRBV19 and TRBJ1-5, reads DGGITQSPKYLFRKEGQNVTLSCEQNLNHDAMYWYRQDPGQGLRLIYYSQIVNDFQKGDIAEGYSVSREKKESFPLTVTSAQKNPTAFYLCASNRNRGLGQPQHFGDGTRLSIL.

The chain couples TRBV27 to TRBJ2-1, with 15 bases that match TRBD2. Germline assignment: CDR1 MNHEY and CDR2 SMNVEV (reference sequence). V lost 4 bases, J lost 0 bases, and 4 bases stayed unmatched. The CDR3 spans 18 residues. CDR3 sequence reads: CASSSGLAGGSSYNEQFF. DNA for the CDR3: TGTGCCAGCAGTTCGGGACTAGCGGGGGGTAGCTCCTACAATGAGCAGTTCTTC.

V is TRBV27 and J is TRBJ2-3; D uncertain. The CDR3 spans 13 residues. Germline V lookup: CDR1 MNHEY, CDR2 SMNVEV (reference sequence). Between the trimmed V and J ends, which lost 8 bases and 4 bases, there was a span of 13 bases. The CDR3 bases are TGTGCCAGCGGTGTCCGAGTGGCAGATACGCAGTATTTT. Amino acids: CASGVRVADTQYF.

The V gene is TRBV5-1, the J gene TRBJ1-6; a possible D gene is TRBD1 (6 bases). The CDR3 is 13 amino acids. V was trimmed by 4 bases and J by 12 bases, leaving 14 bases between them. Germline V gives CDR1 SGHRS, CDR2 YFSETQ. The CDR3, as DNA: TGCGCCAGCAGCAAGGTACAGGGAGGACCCCTCCACTTT. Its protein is CASSKVQGGPLHF.

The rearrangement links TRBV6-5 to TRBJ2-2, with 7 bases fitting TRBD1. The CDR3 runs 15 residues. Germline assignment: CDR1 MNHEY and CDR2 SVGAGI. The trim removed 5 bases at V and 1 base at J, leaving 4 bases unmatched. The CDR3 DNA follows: TGTGCCAGCAGTAGGGACAGCCAGAACACCGGGGAGCTGTTTTTT. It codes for CASSRDSQNTGELFF.

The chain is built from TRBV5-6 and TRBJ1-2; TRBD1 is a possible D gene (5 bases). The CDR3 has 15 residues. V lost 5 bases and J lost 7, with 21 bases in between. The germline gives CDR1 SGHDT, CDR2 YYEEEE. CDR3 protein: CASSLYERQTPGYTF. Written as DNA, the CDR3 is TGTGCCAGCAGTTTGTACGAAAGACAGACCCCTGGCTACACCTTC.

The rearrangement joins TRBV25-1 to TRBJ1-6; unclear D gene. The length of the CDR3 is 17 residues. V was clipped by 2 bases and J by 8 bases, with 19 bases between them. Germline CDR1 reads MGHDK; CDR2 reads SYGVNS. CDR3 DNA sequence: TGTGCCAGCAGTGAAATCTGGAAAACAGACCACCATTCACCCCTCCACTTT. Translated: CASSEIWKTDHHSPLHF.

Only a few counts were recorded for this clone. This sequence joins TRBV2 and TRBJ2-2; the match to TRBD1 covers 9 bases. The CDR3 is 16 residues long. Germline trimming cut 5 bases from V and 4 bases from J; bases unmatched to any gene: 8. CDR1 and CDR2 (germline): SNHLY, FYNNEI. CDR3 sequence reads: CASSLNRDRVTGELFF. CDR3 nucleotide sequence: TGTGCCAGCAGTCTTAACCGGGACAGGGTCACCGGGGAGCTGTTTTTT.